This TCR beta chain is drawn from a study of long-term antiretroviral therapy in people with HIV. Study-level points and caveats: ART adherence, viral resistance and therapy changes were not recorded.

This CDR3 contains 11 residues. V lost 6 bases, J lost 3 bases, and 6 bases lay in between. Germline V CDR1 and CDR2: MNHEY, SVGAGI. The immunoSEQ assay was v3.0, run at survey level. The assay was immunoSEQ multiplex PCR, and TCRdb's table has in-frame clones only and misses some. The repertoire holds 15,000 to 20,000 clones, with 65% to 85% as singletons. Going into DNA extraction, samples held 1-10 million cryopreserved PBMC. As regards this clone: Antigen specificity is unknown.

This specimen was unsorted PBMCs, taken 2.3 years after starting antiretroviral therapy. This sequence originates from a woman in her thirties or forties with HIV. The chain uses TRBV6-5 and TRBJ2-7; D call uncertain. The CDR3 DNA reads TGTGCCAGCAGAGCCCTCTACGAGCAGTACTTC. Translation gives CASRALYEQYF.